This T cell receptor beta chain was captured in a study of cytomegalovirus exposure and HLA in healthy donors (dated by TCRdb to about 2017). For the wider study: According to a later analysis, one platform produced both the roughly 110 validation repertoires and the 720 or so repertoires of the first cohort. The aim of the study was to test whether cataloging public T cell receptors could identify signatures of past pathogen exposure. Besides the first cohort of some 670 subjects, a separate validation cohort made up of roughly 120 different subjects was used. The study combined high-throughput TCR immunosequencing, statistical association of individual TCRs with disease status, and machine learning to predict cytomegalovirus infection status. The research as a whole found: It was suggested by the authors that the approach could potentially be generalized to other disease states and immunological phenotypes. Most TCR sequences were seen in very few donors, while some public TCRs were found in many individuals. All 120 repertoires were used to score co-occurrence in the validation cohort in a later analysis, because that analysis had no HLA typing for the cohort. A few of the identified cytomegalovirus-associated TCR beta chains were confirmed in vitro to be specific for cytomegalovirus antigens. In the study, approximately 160 TCR beta chains were listed as associated with cytomegalovirus. In both the original and validation cohorts, the classifier was reported to diagnose cytomegalovirus status with high specificity and sensitivity. A later analysis found that TCRs clustered in the first cohort also tended to co-occur in the 120 validation repertoires, with approximately 93% of cluster scores above 0.

Libraries were made using the immunoSEQ multiplex PCR assay. Per the original workflow: A statistical classification framework was built to diagnose cytomegalovirus status from the catalog of TCR beta chain sequences. This immuneACCESS table, as held by TCRdb, lists in-frame sequences with V and J called but not all clones. Of the missing ones, under half trace to an unresolved V gene in checked studies; the others have no known cause. V and J calls and clone size are given by that table; D and trimming were obtained from the DNA. The sample table lists some 90,000 clones, around 96% of them with a count of one. The ten largest clones capture 0.78% of the sample. Comment on this clone: There is no known antigen for this receptor. No base qualities exist here, and no much larger clone lies one base off it.

The donors were included in the validation cohort of some 120 subjects, a group kept apart from the roughly 670-subject first cohort. From cysteine to phenylalanine, the CDR3 is 15 amino acids long. Only the CDR3 region is kept as DNA, spanning 45 bases read in frame from base 1. Relative to germline, V is 7 bases shorter and J is 3 bases shorter, with 18 bases between their ends. Via the germline V gene, CDR1 is LGHNA and CDR2 YNFKEQ. Material: PBMCs. Rearrangement joined TRBV4-2 to TRBJ1-1; possibly the D gene is TRBD1, per 6 matching bases. The TCR comes from a man younger than 35 in good health and CMV-seronegative. For the CDR3, the sequence is CASTREGGRDTEAFF. The DNA sequence is given as TGTGCCAGCACCCGAGAGGGGGGACGGGACACTGAAGCTTTCTTT.